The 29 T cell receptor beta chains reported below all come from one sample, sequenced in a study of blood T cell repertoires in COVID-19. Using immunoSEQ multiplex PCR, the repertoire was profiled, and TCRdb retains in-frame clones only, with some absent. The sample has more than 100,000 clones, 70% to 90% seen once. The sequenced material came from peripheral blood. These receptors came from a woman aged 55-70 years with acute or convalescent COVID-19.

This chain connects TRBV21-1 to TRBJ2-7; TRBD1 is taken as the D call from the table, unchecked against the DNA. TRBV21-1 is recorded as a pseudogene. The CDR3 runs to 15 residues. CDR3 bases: TGTGCCAGCAGCAAAAACCCGGGACAGGGAAACGAGCAGTACGTC. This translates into CASSKNPGQGNEQYV.

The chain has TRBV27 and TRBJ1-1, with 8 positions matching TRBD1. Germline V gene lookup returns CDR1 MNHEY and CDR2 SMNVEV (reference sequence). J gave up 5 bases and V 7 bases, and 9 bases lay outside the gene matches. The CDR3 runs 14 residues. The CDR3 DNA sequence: TGTGCCAGCAAACCGGACAGGGTGGGGACTGAAGCTTTCTTT. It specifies CASKPDRVGTEAFF.

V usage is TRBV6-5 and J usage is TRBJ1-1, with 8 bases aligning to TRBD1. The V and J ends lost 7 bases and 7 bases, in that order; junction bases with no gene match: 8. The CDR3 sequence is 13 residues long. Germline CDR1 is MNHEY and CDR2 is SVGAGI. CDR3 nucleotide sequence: TGTGCCAGCATCAGGGGGCCCGGTAGTGAAGCTTTCTTT. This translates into CASIRGPGSEAFF.

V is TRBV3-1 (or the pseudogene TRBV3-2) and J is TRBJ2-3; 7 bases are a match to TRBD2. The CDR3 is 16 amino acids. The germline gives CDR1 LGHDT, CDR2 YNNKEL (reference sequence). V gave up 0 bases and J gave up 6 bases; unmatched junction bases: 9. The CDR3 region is CASSQDRLAGSDTQYF. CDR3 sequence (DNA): TGTGCCAGCAGCCAAGATCGACTAGCCGGGAGTGATACGCAGTATTTT.

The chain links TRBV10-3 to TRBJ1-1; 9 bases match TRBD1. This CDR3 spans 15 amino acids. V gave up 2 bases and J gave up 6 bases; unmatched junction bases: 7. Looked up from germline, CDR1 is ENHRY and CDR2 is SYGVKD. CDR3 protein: CAISEPDRGGAEAFF. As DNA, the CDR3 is TGTGCCATCAGTGAGCCGGACAGGGGAGGCGCTGAAGCTTTCTTT.

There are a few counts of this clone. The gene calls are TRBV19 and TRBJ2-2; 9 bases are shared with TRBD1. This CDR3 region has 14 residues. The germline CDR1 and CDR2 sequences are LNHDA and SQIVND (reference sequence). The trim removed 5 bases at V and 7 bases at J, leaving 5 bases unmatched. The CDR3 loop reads CASSVTGGIGELFF. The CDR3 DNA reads TGTGCCAGTAGTGTGACAGGGGGAATCGGGGAGCTGTTTTTT.

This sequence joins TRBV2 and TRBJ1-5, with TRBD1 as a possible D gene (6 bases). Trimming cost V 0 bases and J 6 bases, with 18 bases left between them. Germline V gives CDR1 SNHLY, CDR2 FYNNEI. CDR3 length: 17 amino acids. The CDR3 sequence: CASSEAEGGKGPQPQHF. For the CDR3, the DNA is TGTGCCAGCAGTGAAGCGGAAGGGGGTAAAGGTCCTCAGCCCCAGCATTTT.

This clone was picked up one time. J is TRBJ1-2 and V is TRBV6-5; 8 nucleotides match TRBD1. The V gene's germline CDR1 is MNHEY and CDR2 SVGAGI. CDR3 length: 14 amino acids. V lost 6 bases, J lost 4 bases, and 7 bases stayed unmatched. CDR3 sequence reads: CASRPRGLSYGYTF. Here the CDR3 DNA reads TGTGCCAGCAGACCCAGGGGGCTTAGCTATGGCTACACCTTC.

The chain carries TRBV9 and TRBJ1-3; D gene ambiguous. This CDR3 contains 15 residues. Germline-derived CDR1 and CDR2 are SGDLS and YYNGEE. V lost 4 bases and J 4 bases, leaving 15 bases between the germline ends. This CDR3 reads CASSPSPFTGNTIYF. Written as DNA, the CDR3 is TGTGCCAGCAGCCCTAGCCCATTTACGGGAAACACCATATATTTT.

In DNA form, the CDR3 reads TGTGCCAGCACCCTAATCGGACAGAACACTGAAGCTTTCTTT. Protein sequence: CASTLIGQNTEAFF. The chain carries TRBV11-2 and TRBJ1-1, with D tentatively TRBD1 (5 bases). The CDR3 length is 14 residues. Germline CDR1 is SGHAT and CDR2 is FQNNGV. Trimming stripped 7 bases from V and 1 base from J, with 13 bases between.

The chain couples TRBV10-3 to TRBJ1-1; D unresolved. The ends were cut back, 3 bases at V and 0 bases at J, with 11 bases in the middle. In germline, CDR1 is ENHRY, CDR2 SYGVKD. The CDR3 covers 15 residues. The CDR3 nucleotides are TGTGCCATCAGTGACGGAGGTCTCATGAACACTGAAGCTTTCTTT. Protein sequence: CAISDGGLMNTEAFF.

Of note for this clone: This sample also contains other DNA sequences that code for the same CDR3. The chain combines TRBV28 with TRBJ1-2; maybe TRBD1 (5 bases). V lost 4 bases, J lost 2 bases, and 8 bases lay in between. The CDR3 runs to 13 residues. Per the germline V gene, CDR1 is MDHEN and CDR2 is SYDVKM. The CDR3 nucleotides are TGTGCCAGCAGTTCAGGGCAGAACTATGGCTACACCTTC. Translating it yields CASSSGQNYGYTF.

CDR3 coding DNA: TGTGCCAGCAGTTCAGAGACAGGGGTATATAATTCACCCCTCCACTTT. Its protein product is CASSSETGVYNSPLHF. The chain recombines TRBV28 with TRBJ1-6, with 8 positions matching TRBD1. This CDR3 contains 16 residues. Germline V lookup: CDR1 MDHEN, CDR2 SYDVKM. V was clipped by 4 bases and J by 4 bases; unmatched bases: 6.

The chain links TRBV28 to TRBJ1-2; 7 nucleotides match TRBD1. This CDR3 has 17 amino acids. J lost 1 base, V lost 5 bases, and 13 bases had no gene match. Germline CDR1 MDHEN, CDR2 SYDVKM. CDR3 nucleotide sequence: TGTGCCAGCAGTCTACAGGGGCCCCCACGAGATAACTATGGCTACACCTTC. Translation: CASSLQGPPRDNYGYTF.

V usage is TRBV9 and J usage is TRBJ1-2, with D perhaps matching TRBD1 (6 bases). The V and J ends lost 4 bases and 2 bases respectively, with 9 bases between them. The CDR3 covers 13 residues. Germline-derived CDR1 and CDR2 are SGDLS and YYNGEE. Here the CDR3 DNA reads TGTGCCAGCAGCCCCGGGACAAACTATGGCTACACCTTC. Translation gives CASSPGTNYGYTF.

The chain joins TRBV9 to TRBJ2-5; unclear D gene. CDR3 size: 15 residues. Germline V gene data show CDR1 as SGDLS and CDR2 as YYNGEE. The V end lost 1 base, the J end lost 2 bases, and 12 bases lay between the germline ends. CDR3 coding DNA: TGTGCCAGCAGCGTAAGAACAGATTTTCAAGAGACCCAGTACTTC. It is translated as CASSVRTDFQETQYF. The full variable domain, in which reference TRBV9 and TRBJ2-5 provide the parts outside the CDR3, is DSGVTQTPKHLITATGQRVTLRCSPRSGDLSVYWYQQSLDQGLQFLIQYYNGEERAKGNILERFSAQQFPDLHSELNLSSLELGDSALYFCASSVRTDFQETQYFGPGTRLLVL.

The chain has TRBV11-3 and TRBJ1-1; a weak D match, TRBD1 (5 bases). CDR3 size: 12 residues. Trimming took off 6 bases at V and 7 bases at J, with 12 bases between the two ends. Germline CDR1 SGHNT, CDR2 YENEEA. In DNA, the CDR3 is TGTGCCAGCAGTCAAGGGGCCGGTGAAGCTTTCTTT. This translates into CASSQGAGEAFF.

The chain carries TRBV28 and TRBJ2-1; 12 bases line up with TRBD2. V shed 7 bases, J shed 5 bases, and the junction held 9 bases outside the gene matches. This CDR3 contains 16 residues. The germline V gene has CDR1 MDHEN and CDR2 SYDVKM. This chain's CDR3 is CASTQSLAGGHNEQFF. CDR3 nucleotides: TGTGCCAGCACCCAAAGCCTAGCGGGAGGGCACAATGAGCAGTTCTTC.

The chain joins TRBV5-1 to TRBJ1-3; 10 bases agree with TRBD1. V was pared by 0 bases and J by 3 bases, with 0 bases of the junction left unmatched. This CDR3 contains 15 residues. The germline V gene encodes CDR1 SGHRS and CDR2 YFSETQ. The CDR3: CASSLGTGGGNTIYF. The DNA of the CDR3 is TGCGCCAGCAGCTTGGGGACAGGGGGTGGAAACACCATATATTTT.

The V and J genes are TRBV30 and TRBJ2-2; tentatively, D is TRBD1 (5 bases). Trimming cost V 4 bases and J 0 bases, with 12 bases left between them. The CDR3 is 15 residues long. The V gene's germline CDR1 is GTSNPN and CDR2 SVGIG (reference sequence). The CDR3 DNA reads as TGTGCCTGGAACTTATTGACAGCGAACACCGGGGAGCTGTTTTTT. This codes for CAWNLLTANTGELFF.

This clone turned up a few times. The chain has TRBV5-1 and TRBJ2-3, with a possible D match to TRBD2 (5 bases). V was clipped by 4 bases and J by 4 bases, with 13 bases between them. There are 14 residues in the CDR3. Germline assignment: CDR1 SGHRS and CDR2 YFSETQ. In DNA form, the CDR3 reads TGCGCCAGCAGCACCGCGGGCCGCTCAGATACGCAGTATTTT. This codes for CASSTAGRSDTQYF. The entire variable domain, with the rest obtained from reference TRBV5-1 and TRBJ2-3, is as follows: KAGVTQTPRYLIKTRGQQVTLSCSPISGHRSVSWYQQTPGQGLQFLFEYFSETQRNKGNFPGRFSGRQFSNSRSEMNVSTLELGDSALYLCASSTAGRSDTQYFGPGTRLTVL.

The CDR3 is CASSEGGGGLASNEQFF. For the CDR3, the DNA is TGCGCCAGCAGTGAGGGAGGTGGGGGACTAGCGTCTAATGAGCAGTTCTTC. The chain recombines TRBV10-1 with TRBJ2-1; 10 bases align to TRBD2. This CDR3 region has 17 residues. CDR1 WNHNN and CDR2 SYGVQD come from the germline V gene (reference sequence). Germline trimming cut 2 bases from V and 7 bases from J; bases unmatched to any gene: 11.

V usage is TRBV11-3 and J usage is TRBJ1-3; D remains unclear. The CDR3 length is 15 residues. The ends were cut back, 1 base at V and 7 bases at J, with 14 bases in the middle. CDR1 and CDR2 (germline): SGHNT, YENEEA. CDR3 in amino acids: CASSLVGPPGNTIYF. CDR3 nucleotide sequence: TGTGCCAGCAGCTTAGTAGGTCCCCCCGGGAACACCATATATTTT.

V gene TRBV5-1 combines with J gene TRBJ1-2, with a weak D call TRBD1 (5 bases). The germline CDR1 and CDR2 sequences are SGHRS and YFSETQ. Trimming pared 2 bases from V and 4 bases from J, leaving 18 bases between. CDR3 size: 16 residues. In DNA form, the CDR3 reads TGCGCCAGCAGCTTACAAGCGGGGGATTGGAGCTATGGCTACACCTTC. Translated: CASSLQAGDWSYGYTF.

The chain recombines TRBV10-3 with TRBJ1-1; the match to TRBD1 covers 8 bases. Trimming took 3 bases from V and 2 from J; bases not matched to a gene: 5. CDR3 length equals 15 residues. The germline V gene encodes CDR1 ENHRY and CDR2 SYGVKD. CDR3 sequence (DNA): TGTGCCATCAGTGAAACGTCAGGGGGCAACACTGAAGCTTTCTTT. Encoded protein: CAISETSGGNTEAFF.

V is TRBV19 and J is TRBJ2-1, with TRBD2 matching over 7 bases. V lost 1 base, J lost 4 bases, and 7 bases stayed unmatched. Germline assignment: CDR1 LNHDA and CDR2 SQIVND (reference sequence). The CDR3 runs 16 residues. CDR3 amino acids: CASSIGGTSVYNEQFF. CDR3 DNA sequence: TGTGCCAGTAGTATAGGGGGAACTAGCGTTTACAATGAGCAGTTCTTC.

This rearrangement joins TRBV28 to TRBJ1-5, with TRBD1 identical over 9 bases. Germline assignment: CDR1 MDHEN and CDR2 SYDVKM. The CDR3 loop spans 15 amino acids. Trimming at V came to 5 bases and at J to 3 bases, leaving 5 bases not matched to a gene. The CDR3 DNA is TGTGCCAGCAGTCGCACAGGGGGCGTCAATCAGCCCCAGCATTTT. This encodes CASSRTGGVNQPQHF.

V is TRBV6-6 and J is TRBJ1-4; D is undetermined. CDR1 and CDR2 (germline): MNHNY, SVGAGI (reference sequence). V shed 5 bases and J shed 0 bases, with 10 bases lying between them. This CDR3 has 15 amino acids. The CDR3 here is CASSKLLATNEKLFF. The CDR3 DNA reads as TGTGCCAGCAGTAAACTCCTTGCAACTAATGAAAAACTGTTTTTT.

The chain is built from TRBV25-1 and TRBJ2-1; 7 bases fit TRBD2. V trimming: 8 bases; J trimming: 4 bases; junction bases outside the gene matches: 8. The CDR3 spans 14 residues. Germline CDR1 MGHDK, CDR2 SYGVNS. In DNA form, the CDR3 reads TGTGCCAGCGCGGCGACTAGCTTTTACAATGAGCAGTTCTTC. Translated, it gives CASAATSFYNEQFF.